The source of this TCR beta chain is a study of cytomegalovirus exposure and HLA in healthy donors. The primer mix had 60 Vbeta and 13 Jbeta primers. The repertoire was sequenced with immunoSEQ multiplex PCR; TCRdb's copy has only in-frame clones and lacks some. The top ten hold more than 0.9% of the sample, which has under 150,000 clones, 70% to 85% seen once. The CDR3 is 19 amino acids. V lost 2 bases and J lost 7; bases outside the gene matches: 18. Looked up from germline, CDR1 is MRHNA and CDR2 is SNTAGT. Sequencing was done on a sample of PBMCs. The chain uses TRBV6-4 and TRBJ2-1, with 9 bases aligning to TRBD2. This receptor was obtained from a boy aged 5-17 years in good health and CMV-seronegative. This CDR3 is CASSDEGGEGGRAWNEQFF. CDR3 DNA: TGTGCCAGCAGTGACGAGGGGGGGGAAGGCGGGAGGGCCTGGAATGAGCAGTTCTTC.